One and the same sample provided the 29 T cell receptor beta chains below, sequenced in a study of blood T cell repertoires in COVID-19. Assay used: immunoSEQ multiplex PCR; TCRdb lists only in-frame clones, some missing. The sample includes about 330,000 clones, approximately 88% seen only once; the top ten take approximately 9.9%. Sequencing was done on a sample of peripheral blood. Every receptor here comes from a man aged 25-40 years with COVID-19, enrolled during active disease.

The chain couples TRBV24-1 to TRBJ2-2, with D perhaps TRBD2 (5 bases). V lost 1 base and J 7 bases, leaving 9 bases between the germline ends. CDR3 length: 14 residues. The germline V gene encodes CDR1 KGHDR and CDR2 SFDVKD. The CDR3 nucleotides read TGTGCCACCAGTGATTTCCGCGAGGGCGGGGAGCTGTTTTTT. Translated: CATSDFREGGELFF.

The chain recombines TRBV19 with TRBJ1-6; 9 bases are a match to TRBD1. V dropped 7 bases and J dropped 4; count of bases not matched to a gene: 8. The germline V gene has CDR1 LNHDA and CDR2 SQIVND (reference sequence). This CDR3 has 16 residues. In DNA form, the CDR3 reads TGTGCCAGTACCCAGGACAGGGGTTTGTATAATTCACCCCTCCACTTT. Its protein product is CASTQDRGLYNSPLHF.

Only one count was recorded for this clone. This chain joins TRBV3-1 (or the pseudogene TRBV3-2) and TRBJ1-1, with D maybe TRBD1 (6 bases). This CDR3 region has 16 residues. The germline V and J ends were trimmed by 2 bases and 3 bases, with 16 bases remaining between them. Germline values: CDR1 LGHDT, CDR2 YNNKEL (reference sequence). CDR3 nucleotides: TGTGCCAGCAGCCAAATAAGCGGCAGGGGCCACACTGAAGCTTTCTTT. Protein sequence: CASSQISGRGHTEAFF.

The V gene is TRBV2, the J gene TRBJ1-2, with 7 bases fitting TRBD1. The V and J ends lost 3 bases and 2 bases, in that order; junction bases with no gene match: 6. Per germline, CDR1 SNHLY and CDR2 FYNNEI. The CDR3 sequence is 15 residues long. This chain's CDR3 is CASSDGTGVNYGYTF. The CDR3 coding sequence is TGTGCCAGCAGTGATGGTACAGGGGTAAACTATGGCTACACCTTC.

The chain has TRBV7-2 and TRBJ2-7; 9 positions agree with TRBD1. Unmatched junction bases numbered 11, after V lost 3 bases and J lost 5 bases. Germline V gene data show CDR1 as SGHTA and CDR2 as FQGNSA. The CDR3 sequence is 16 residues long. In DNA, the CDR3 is TGTGCCAGCAGCTTCAGACAGGACAGGGGCTACGACGAGCAGTACTTC. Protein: CASSFRQDRGYDEQYF.

The chain's CDR3 is CASSQDERQGFYEQYF. Written as DNA, the CDR3 is TGCGCCAGCAGCCAAGACGAGAGACAGGGGTTCTACGAGCAGTACTTC. This sequence joins TRBV4-3 and TRBJ2-7; 8 bases fit TRBD1. The J segment lost 3 bases and the V segment lost 0 bases, leaving 7 bases of the junction unmatched. The CDR3 covers 16 residues. Germline V gives CDR1 LGHNA, CDR2 YSLEER.

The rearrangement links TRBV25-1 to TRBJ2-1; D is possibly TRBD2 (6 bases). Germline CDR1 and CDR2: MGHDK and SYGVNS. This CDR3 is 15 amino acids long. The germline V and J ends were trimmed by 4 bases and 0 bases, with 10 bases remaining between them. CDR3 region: CASSAWEASYNEQFF. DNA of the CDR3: TGTGCCAGCAGTGCCTGGGAGGCCTCCTACAATGAGCAGTTCTTC.

DNA of the CDR3: TGTGCCAGCAGTCGGGAGGAGGGGAACACCGGGGAGCTGTTTTTT. This encodes CASSREEGNTGELFF. The V call is TRBV6-2 or TRBV6-3, the J call TRBJ2-2, with 7 bases aligning to TRBD2. The germline gives CDR1 MNHEY, CDR2 SVGEGT. The CDR3 is 15 residues long. The J segment lost 1 base and the V segment lost 5 bases, leaving 4 bases of the junction unmatched.

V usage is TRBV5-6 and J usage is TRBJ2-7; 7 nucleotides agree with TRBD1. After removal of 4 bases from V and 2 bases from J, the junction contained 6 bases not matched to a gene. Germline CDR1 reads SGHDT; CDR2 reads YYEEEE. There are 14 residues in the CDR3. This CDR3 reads CASSLSGTAYEQYF. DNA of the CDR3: TGTGCCAGCAGCCTGTCGGGGACAGCCTACGAGCAGTACTTC.

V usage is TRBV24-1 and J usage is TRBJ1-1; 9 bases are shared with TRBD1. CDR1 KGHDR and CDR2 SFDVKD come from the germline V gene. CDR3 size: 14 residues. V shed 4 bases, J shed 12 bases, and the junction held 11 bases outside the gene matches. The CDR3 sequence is CATSDFTGGGGSFF. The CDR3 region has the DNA TGTGCCACCAGTGACTTTACAGGGGGCGGCGGGTCTTTCTTT.

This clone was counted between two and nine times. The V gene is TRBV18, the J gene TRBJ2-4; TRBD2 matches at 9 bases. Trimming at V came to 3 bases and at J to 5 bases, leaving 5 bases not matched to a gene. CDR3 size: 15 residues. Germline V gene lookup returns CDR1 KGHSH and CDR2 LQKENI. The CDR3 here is CASSPGKREENIQYF. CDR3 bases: TGTGCCAGCTCACCGGGGAAGCGGGAGGAAAACATTCAGTACTTC.

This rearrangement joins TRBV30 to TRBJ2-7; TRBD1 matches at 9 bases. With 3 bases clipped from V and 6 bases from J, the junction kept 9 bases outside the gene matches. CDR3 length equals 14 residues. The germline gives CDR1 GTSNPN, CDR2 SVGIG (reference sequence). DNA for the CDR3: TGTGCCTGGAGAACAGGGGGCCCTTTGGTCGAGCAGTACTTC. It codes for CAWRTGGPLVEQYF.

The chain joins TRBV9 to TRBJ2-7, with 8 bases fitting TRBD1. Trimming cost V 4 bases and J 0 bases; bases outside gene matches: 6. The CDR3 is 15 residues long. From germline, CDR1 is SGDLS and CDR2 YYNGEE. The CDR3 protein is CASSPRTGSSYEQYF. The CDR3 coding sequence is TGTGCCAGCAGCCCCAGGACAGGGAGCTCCTACGAGCAGTACTTC.

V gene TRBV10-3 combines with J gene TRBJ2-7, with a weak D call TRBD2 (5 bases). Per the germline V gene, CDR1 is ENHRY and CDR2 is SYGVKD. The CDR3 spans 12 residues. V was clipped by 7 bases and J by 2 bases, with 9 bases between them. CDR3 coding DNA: TGTGCCATCATGTCGGGGACCTACGAGCAGTACTTC. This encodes CAIMSGTYEQYF.

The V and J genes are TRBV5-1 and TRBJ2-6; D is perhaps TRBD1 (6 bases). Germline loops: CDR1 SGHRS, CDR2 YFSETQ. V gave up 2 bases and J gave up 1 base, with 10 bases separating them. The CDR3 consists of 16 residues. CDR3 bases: TGCGCCAGCAGCTTACAGGGCGGGTCTGGGGCCAACGTCCTGACTTTC. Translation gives CASSLQGGSGANVLTF.

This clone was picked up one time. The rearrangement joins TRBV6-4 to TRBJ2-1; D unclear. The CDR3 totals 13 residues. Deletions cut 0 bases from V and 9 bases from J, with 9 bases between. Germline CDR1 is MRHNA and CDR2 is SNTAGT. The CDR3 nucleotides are TGTGCCAGCAGTGACTCGATTGGCGGTGAGCAGTTCTTC. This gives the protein CASSDSIGGEQFF.

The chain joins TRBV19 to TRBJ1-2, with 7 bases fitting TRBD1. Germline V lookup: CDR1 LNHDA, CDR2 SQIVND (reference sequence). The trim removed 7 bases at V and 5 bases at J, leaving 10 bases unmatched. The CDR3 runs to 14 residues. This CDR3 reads CASTSGGGAYGYTF. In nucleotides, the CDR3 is TGTGCCAGTACCTCGGGAGGGGGCGCGTATGGCTACACCTTC.

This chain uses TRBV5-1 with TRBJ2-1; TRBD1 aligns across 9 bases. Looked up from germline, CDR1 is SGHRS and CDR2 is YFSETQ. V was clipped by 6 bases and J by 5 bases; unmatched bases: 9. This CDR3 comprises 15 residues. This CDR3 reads CASIPGTGFNNEQFF. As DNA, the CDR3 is TGCGCCAGCATCCCCGGGACAGGGTTTAACAATGAGCAGTTCTTC.

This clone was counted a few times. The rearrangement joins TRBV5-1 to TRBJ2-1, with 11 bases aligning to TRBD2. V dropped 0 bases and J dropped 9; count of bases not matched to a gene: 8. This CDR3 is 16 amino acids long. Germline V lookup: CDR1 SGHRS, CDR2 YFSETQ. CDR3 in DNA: TGCGCCAGCAGCTTGGGCCCGCTAGCGGGAGGCCCTGAGCAGTTCTTC. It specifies CASSLGPLAGGPEQFF.

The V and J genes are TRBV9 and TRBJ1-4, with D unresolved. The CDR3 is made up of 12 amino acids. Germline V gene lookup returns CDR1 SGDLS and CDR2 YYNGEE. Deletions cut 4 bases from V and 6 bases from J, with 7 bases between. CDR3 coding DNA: TGTGCCAGCAGCCCGAGTGATGAAAAACTGTTTTTT. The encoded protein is CASSPSDEKLFF.

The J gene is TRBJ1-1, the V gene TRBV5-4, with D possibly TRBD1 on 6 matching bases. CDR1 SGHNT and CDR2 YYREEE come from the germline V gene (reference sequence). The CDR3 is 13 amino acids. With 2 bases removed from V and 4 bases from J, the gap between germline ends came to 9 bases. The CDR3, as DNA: TGTGCCAGCAGCTTTCAAGGGGGCACTGAAGCTTTCTTT. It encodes CASSFQGGTEAFF.

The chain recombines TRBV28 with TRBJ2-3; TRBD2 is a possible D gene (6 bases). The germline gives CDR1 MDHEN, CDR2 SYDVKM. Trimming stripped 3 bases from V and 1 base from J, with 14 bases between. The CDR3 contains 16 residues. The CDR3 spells CASSFGGIAGTDTQYF. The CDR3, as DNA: TGTGCCAGCAGTTTTGGTGGGATAGCGGGCACAGATACGCAGTATTTT.

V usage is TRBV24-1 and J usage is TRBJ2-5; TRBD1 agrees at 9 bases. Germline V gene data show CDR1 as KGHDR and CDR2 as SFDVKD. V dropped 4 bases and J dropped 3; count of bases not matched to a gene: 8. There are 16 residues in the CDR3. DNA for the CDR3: TGTGCCACCAGTGACCCGACGGGGGACAGGGAAGAGACCCAGTACTTC. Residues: CATSDPTGDREETQYF.

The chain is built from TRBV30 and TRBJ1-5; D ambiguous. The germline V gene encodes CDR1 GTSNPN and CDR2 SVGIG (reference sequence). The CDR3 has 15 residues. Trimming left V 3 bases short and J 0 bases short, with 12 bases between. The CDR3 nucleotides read TGTGCCTGGAGACCTCAGTTCTCTAGCAATCAGCCCCAGCATTTT. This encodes CAWRPQFSSNQPQHF. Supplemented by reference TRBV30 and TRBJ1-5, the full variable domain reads SQTIHQWPATLVQPVGSPLSLECTVEGTSNPNLYWYRQAAGRGLQLLFYSVGIGQISSEVPQNLSASRPQDRQFILSSKKLLLSDSGFYLCAWRPQFSSNQPQHFGDGTRLSIL.

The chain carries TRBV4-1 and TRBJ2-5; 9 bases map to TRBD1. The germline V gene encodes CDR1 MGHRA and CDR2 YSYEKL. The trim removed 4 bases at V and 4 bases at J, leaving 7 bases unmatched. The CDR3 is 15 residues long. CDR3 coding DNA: TGCGCCAGCAGCCCTAACAGGGGGCGGCGAGAGACCCAGTACTTC. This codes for CASSPNRGRRETQYF.

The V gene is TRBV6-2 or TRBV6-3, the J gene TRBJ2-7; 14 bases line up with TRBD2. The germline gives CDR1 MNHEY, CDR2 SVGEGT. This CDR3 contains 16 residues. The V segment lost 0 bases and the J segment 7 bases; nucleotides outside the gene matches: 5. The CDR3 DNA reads TGTGCCAGCAGTTACTCGACTAGCGGGAGGGCCAAGGAGCAGTACTTC. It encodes CASSYSTSGRAKEQYF.

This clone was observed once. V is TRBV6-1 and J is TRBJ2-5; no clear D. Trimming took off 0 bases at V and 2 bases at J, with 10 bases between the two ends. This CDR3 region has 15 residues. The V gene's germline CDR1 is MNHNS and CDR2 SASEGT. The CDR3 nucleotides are TGTGCCAGCAGTGAAGCGCTGTCACTGCAAGAGACCCAGTACTTC. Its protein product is CASSEALSLQETQYF.

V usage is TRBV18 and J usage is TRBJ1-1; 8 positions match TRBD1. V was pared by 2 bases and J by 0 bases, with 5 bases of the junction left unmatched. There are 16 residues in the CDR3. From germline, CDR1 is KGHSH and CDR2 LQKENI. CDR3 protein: CASSPRTGNLNTEAFF. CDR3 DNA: TGTGCCAGCTCACCAAGGACAGGGAATTTGAACACTGAAGCTTTCTTT. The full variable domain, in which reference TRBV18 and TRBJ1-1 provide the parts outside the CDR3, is NAGVMQNPRHLVRRRGQEARLRCSPMKGHSHVYWYRQLPEEGLKFMVYLQKENIIDESGMPKERFSAEFPKEGPSILRIQQVVRGDSAAYFCASSPRTGNLNTEAFFGQGTRLTVV.

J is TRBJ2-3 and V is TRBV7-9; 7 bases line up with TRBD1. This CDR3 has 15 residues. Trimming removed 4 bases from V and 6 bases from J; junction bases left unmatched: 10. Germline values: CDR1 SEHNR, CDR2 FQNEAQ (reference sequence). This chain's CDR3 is CASSSTGEWSDTQYF. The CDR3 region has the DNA TGTGCCAGCAGCTCAACAGGGGAATGGTCGGATACGCAGTATTTT.